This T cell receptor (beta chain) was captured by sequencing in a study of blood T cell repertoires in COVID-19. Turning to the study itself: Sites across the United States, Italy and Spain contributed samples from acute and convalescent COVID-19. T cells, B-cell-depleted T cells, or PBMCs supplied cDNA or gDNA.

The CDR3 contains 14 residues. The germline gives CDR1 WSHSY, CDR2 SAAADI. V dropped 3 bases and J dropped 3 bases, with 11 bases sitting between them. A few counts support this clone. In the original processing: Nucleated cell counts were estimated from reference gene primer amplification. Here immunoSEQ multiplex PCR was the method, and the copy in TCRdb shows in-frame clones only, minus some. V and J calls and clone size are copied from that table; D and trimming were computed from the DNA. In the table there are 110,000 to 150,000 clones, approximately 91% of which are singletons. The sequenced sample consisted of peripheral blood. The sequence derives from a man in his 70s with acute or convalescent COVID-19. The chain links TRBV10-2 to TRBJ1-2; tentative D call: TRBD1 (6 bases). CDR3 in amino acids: CASSDKGGDYGYTF. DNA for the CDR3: TGCGCCAGCAGTGATAAGGGGGGGGACTATGGCTACACCTTC.